This T cell receptor beta chain appears in the sequencing data of a study of control samples from healthy donors and cancer patients (dated by TCRdb to the early 2020s). Library construction relied on the immunoSEQ multiplex PCR assay. TCRdb obtained this table from immuneACCESS and retained in-frame rearrangements with V and J assigned. These tables miss some clones; where compared with another copy, unresolved V genes account for less than half of the shortfall, and the remainder is unexplained. Recorded for this sample are over 85,000 clones; roughly 90% of them occurred a single time. The ten largest clones add up to around 3.5% of the sample. CDR1 and CDR2 were assigned from the germline V gene (reference sequence) as GTSNPN and SVGIG. There are 14 amino acids in the CDR3, from cysteine to phenylalanine inclusive. The sequence is cut down to CDR3 DNA, 42 bases in frame from base 1. Here V drops 5 bases and J drops 4 bases, and the junction holds 6 bases not matched to any gene.

With respect to this clone: The target of this receptor is not known. No base quality information exists; no much larger clone differs at one position.

The chain links TRBV30 with TRBJ2-3; 10 bases in the junction line up with TRBD2. Sequences were obtained from PBMCs. The sequence derives from a woman aged 55 to 70 with lung cancer. CDR3 protein: CAWDPLAGADTQYF. The DNA sequence follows: TGTGCCTGGGATCCTCTAGCGGGGGCAGATACGCAGTATTTT.